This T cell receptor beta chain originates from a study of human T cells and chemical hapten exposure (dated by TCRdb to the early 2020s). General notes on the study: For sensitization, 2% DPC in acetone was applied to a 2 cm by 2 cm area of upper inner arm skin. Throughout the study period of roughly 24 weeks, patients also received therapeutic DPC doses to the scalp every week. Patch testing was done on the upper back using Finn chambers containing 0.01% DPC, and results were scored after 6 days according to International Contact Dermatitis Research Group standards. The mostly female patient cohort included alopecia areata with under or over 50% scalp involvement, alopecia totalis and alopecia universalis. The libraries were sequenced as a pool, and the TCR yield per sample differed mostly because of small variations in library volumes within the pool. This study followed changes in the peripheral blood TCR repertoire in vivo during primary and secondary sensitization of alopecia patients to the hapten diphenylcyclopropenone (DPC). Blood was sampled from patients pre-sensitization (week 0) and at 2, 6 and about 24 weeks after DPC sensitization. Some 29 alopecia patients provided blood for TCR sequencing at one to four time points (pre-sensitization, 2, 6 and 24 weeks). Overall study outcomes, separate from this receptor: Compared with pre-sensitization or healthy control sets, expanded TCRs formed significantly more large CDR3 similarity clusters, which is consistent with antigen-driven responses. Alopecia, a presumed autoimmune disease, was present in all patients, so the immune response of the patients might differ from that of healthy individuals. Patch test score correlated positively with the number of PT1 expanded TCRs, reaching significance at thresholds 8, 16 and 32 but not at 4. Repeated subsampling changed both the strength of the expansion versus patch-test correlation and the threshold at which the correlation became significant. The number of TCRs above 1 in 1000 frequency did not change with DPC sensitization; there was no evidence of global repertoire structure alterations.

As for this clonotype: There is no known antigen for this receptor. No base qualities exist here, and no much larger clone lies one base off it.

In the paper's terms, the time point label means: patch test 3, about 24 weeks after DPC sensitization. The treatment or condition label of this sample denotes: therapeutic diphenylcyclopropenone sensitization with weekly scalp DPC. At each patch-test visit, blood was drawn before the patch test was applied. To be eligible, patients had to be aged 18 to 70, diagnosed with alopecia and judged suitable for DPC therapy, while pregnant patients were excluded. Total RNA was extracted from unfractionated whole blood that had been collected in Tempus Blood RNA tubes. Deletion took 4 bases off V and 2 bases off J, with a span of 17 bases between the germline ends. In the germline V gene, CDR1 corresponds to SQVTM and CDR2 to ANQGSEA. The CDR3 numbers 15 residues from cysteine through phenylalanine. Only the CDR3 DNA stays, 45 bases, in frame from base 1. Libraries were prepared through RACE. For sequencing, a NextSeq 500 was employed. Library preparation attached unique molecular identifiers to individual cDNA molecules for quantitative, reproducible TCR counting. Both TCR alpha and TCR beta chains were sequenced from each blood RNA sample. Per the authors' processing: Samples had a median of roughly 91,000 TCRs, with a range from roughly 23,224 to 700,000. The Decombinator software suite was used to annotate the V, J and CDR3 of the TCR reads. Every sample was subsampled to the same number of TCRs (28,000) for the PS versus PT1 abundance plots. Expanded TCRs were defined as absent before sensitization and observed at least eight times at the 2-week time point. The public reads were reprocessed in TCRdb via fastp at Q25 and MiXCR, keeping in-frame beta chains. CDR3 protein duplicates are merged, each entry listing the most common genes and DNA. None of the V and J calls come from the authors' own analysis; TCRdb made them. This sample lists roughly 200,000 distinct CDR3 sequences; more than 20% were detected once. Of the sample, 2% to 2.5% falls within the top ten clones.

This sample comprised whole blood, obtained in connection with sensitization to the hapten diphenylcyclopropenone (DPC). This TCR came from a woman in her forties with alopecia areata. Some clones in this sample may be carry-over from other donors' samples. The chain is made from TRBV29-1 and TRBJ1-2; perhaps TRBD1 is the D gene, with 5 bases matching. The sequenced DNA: TGCAGCGTTGGGGGCACTGGCGGCAGGAACTATGGCTACACCTTC. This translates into CSVGGTGGRNYGYTF.